This note documents a single T cell receptor (beta chain) sequence. No cognate antigen has been identified for it. Base quality data are lacking; no much larger clone is found one base away. This sample was included in a study of blood T cell repertoires in COVID-19 (dated by TCRdb to the early 2020s). About the study as a whole: Samples covering the acute and convalescent phases of COVID-19 were provided by collaborators in the United States, Italy and Spain. Deeply sampled blood TCRbeta repertoires from subjects exposed to, actively infected with, or recovered from COVID-19 were included in the dataset. The prospective study material was composed of cDNA or gDNA derived from T cells, B-cell-depleted T cells, or PBMCs. The samples were drawn from the first 160 participants of the ongoing ImmuneRACE study and from 1,254 subjects provided by 6 global collaborators. Where available, HLA class I and class II types were obtained from metadata supplied by the sample provider rather than from assay-based typing. Nearly every sample came with metadata listing a de-identified subject ID, COVID-19 status, age in years and sex. The repertoires were released in a freely available public database meant as a resource for research on the immune response to SARS-CoV-2.

The immunoSEQ Assay, a bias-controlled multiplex PCR, was used to amplify TCRbeta CDR3 regions from genomic DNA. The published analysis was carried out like this. Nucleated cell counts per sample were estimated from amplification of reference gene primers within the assay. To quantify the absolute abundance of each unique TCRbeta CDR3 rearrangement, sequence reads were collapsed and filtered. Productive Simpson clonality was computed per sample as the square root of Simpson's diversity index over productive rearrangements. TCRdb re-hosts the immuneACCESS table, in-frame sequences only. Its copies lack some clones; in the studies checked, an unresolved V gene accounts for under half of them, and the cause for the rest is not known. From that table come the V and J calls and clone size; the DNA was used to work out D and trimming. Within this sample are around 220,000 clones, with 75% to 90% of them counted one time only. Approximately 5% of the sample belongs to the ten largest clones.

The collaborating institutions used their own protocols to collect whole blood in K2EDTA tubes. For TCRbeta analysis, collaborator samples were shipped as frozen whole blood, as isolated PBMCs, or as DNA extracted from either sample type. Overall results and qualifications from the work: Clinical and demographic metadata were provided uncurated, with the amount varying by source and participant.

This TCR derives from a human donor in a cohort sampled during active COVID-19. Sample: peripheral blood.

At the DNA level, the sequence is TGTGCCAGCAGCGGTAGTAGCAATGAGCAGTTCTTC. It translates as CASSGSSNEQFF. The chain is encoded by TRBV11-3 joined to TRBJ2-1, with the D gene too uncertain to name. V lost 5 bases and J lost 6 bases; the stretch between them is 8 bases long. The germline V gene encodes CDR1 SGHNT and CDR2 YENEEA. From the cysteine through the phenylalanine, the CDR3 covers 12 amino acids. Only the CDR3 part of the read is kept: 36 bases, read in frame from the first base. Beyond the CDR3, the reference TRBV11-3 and TRBJ2-1 genes provide the residues; the full variable domain reads: EAGVVQSPRYKIIEKKQPVAFWCNPISGHNTLYWYLQNLGQGPELLIRYENEEAVDDSQLPKDRFSAERLKGVDSTLKIQPAELGDSAVYLCASSGSSNEQFFGPGTRLTVL.